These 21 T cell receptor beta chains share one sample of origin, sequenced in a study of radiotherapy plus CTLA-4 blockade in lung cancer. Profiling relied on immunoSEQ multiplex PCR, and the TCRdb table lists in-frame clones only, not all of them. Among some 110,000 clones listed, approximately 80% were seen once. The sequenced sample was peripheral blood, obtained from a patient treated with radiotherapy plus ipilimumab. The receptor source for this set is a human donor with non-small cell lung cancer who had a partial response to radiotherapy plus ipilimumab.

CDR3 nucleotide sequence: TGTGCCAGCAAGCGGGACAACTCCTACAATGAGCAGTTCTTC. This encodes CASKRDNSYNEQFF. The chain carries TRBV11-2 and TRBJ2-1; D is possibly TRBD2 (7 bases). V was clipped by 7 bases and J by 0 bases, with 10 bases between them. The CDR3 contains 14 residues. The germline V gene has CDR1 SGHAT and CDR2 FQNNGV.

The CDR3 sequence: CASSLDGVSGTQETQYF. CDR3 nucleotide sequence: TGTGCCAGCAGCTTAGATGGAGTTAGCGGAACACAAGAGACCCAGTACTTC. The chain couples TRBV7-2 to TRBJ2-5, with D perhaps TRBD2 (6 bases). This CDR3 spans 17 amino acids. CDR1 and CDR2 (germline): SGHTA, FQGNSA. Trimming took 1 base from V and 2 from J, leaving 17 bases between them.

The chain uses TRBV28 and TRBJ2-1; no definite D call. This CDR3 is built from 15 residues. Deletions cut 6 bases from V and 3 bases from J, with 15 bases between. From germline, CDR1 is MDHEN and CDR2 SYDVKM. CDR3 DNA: TGTGCCAGCAGACTACAAGAACCTAGCTACAATGAGCAGTTCTTC. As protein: CASRLQEPSYNEQFF.

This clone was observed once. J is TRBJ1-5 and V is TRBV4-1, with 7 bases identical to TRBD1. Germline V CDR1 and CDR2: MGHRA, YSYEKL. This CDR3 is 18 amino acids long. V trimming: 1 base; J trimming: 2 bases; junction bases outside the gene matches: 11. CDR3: CASSQGPRGGGGNQPQHF. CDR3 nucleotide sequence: TGCGCCAGCAGCCAAGGCCCAAGAGGGGGCGGGGGCAATCAGCCCCAGCATTTT.

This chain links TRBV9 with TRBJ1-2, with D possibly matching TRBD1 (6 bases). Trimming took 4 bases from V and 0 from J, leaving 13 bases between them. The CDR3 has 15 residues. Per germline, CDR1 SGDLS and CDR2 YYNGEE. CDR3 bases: TGTGCCAGCAGCCCCCCCACAGGGACTAACTATGGCTACACCTTC. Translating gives CASSPPTGTNYGYTF.

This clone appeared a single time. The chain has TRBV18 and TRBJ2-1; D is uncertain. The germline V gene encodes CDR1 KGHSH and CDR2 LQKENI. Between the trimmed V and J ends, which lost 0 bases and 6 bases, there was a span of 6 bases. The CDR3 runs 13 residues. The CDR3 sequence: CASSPPSSNEQFF. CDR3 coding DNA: TGTGCCAGCTCACCACCAAGTAGCAATGAGCAGTTCTTC.

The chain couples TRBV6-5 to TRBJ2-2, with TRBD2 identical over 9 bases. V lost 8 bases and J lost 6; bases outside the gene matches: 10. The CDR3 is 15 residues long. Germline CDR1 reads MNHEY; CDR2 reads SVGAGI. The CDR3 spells CASAPLAGGPGELFF. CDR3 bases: TGTGCCAGCGCTCCCCTCGCGGGAGGGCCCGGGGAGCTGTTTTTT.

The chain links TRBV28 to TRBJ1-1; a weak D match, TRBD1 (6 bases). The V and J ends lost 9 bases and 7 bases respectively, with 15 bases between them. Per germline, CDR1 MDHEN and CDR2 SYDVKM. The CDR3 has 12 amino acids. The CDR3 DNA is TGTGCCAGTCTGGACCAGACAGGTGAAGCTTTCTTT. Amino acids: CASLDQTGEAFF.

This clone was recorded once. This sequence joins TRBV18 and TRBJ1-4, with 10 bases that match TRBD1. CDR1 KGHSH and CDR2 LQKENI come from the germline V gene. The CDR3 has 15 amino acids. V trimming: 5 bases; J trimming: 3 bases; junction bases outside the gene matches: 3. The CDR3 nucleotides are TGTGCCAGCTCAGGGACAGGGGACTCTAATGAAAAACTGTTTTTT. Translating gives CASSGTGDSNEKLFF. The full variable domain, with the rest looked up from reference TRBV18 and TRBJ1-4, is NAGVMQNPRHLVRRRGQEARLRCSPMKGHSHVYWYRQLPEEGLKFMVYLQKENIIDESGMPKERFSAEFPKEGPSILRIQQVVRGDSAAYFCASSGTGDSNEKLFFGSGTQLSVL.

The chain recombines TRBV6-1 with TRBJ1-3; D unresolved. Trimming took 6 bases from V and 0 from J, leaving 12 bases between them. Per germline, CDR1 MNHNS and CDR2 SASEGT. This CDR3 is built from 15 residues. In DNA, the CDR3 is TGTGCCAGCAGACTGGACGGGAGCTCTGGAAACACCATATATTTT. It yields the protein CASRLDGSSGNTIYF.

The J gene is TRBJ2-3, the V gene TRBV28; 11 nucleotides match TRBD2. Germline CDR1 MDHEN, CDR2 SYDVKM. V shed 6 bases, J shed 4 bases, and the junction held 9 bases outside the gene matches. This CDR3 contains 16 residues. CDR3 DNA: TGTGCCAGCAGGGCCACTAGCGGGAGAGGTCCAGATACGCAGTATTTT. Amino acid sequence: CASRATSGRGPDTQYF.

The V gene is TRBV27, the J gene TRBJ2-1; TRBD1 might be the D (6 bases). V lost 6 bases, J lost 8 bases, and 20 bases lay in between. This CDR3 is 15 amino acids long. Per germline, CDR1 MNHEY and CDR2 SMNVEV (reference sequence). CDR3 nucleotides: TGTGCCAGCAGGCCCGGACAGTCCGGGGTCGATGAGCAGTTCTTC. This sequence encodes CASRPGQSGVDEQFF.

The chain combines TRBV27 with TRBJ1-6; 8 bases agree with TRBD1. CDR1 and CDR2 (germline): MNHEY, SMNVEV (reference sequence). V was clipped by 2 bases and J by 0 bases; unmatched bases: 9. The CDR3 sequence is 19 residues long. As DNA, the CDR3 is TGTGCCAGCAGTTTAATTCAGAACAGGGGGAGCTCCTATAATTCACCCCTCCACTTT. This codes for CASSLIQNRGSSYNSPLHF.

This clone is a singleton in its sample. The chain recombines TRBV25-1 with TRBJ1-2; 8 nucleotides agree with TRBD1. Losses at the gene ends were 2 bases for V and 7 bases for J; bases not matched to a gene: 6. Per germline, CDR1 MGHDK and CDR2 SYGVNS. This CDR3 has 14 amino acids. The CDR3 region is CASSEPDRAGGYTF. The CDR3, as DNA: TGTGCCAGCAGTGAACCGGACAGGGCCGGTGGCTACACCTTC.

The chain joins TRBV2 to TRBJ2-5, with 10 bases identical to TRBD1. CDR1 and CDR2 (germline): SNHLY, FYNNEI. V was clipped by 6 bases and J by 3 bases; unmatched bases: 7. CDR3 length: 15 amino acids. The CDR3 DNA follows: TGTGCCAGCAGCCCAGGGGACAGGGGTAAAGAGACCCAGTACTTC. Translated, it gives CASSPGDRGKETQYF.

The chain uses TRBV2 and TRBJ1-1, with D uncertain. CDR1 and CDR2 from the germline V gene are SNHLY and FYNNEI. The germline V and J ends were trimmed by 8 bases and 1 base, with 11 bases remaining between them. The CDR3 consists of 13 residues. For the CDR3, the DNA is TGTGCCAGCGGGAGGAGCTCGAACACTGAAGCTTTCTTT. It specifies CASGRSSNTEAFF. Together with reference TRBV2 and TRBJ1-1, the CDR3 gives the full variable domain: EPEVTQTPSHQVTQMGQEVILRCVPISNHLYFYWYRQILGQKVEFLVSFYNNEISEKSEIFDDQFSVERPDGSNFTLKIRSTKLEDSAMYFCASGRSSNTEAFFGQGTRLTVV.

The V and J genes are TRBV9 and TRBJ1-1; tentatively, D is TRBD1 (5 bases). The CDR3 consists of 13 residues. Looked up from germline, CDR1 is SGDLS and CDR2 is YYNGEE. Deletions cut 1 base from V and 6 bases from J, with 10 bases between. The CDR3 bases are TGTGCCAGCAGCGTAAGGGGAGGCTCTGAAGCTTTCTTT. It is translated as CASSVRGGSEAFF.

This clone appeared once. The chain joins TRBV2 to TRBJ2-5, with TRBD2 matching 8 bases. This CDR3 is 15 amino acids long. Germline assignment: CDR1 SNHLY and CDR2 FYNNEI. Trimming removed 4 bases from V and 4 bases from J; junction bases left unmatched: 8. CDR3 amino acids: CASSGVAGGGETQYF. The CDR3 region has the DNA TGTGCCAGCAGTGGGGTGGCGGGAGGCGGAGAGACCCAGTACTTC.

CDR3 nucleotides: TGTGCCTGGAGTGTACAACCGCTCCCCACGCAGTATTTT. It yields the protein CAWSVQPLPTQYF. This chain connects TRBV30 to TRBJ2-3; D not certain. V lost 0 bases and J 9 bases, leaving 13 bases between the germline ends. CDR1 and CDR2 (germline): GTSNPN, SVGIG (reference sequence). This CDR3 has 13 amino acids.

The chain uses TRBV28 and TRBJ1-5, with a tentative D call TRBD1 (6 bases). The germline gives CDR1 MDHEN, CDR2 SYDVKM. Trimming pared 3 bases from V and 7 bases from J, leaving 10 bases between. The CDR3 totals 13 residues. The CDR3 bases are TGTGCCAGCAGTTTGGAAAGGGGGCAGCCCCAGCATTTT. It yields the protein CASSLERGQPQHF.

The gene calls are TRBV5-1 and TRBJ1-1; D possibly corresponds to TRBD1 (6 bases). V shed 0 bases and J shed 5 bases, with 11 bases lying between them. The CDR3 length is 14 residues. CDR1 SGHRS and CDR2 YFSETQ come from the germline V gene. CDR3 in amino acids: CASSLGTVRTEAFF. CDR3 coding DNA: TGCGCCAGCAGCTTGGGGACAGTGAGAACTGAAGCTTTCTTT.